What follows describes a single T cell receptor beta chain. The antigen is undetermined. The data were taken from a study of blood T cells in healthy people across ages. CDR1 is LNHDA and CDR2 is SQIVND in the germline V gene (reference sequence). With 5 bases clipped from V and 8 bases from J, the junction kept 13 bases outside the gene matches. The CDR3 sequence is 17 residues long. General study results and limits: Changes seen in expanded clonotypes were possibly confounded by donor CMV status left unknown.

Primed by a sample-barcoded 5' primer and a J-beta primer mix, a second PCR proceeded for about 6 to 12 cycles. Each cDNA molecule, via a template-switch adaptor with 12 random nucleotides, was tagged. Every individual sample yielded 2.5 million or more paired-end reads (each containing CDR3). TCRdb ran MiXCR on the 5' RACE reads and lists one entry per CDR3 protein. The table has 1.4 million to 1.5 million distinct CDR3 sequences, approximately 42% seen once. The clonotype comes from a young woman in good health. The rearrangement uses TRBV19 and TRBJ1-6; 9 bases fit TRBD1. The sequenced material came from blood. DNA for the CDR3: TGTGCCAGTAGTGTATCCGGGACAGGGTATAACGATTCACCCCTCCACTTT. Protein sequence: CASSVSGTGYNDSPLHF.